These T cell receptor beta chains were read from a single sample in a study of response to subunit inactivated influenza vaccine. MiXCR, applied by TCRdb to the RT-PCR reads, yields one record per CDR3 protein. The sample shows over 150,000 distinct CDR3 sequences, about an eighth of them seen only once. The sample consisted of CD8+ T cells sorted from PBMCs, taken about 5 days after vaccination. These receptor sequences come from a man aged 50-59 years who received an inactivated influenza vaccine. CDR3s include the opening cysteine and the closing phenylalanine or tryptophan. A D gene is named only where the DNA matches it firmly. Clone sizes are given selectively: once, few, many, or a class where the clone is expanded.

TRBV29-1	few	TRBJ2-7	.	CSVEDSGQGLYF	TGCAGCGTTGAAGACTCAGGGCAGGGATTGTACTTC
TRBV13	.	TRBJ2-7	.	CASSLESRREQYF	TGTGCCAGCAGCTTAGAGTCGCGTCGCGAGCAGTACTTC
TRBV29-1	.	TRBJ1-2	TRBD1	CSVEGQGADGYTF	TGCAGCGTTGAGGGACAGGGGGCAGATGGCTACACCTTC
TRBV7-9	many	TRBJ2-1	TRBD2	CASSLRLAGGDEQFF	TGTGCCAGCAGCTTAAGGCTAGCGGGAGGCGATGAGCAGTTCTTC
TRBV5-1	many	TRBJ2-1	.	CASSLVDTEQFF	TGCGCCAGCAGCTTGGTGGACACTGAGCAGTTCTTC
TRBV3-1	.	TRBJ2-3	.	CASGSSDTQYF	TGTGCCAGCGGGAGCTCGGATACGCAGTATTTT
TRBV7-9	.	TRBJ2-5	TRBD1	CASSLAPGTEETQYF	TGTGCCAGCAGCTTAGCGCCCGGGACAGAAGAGACCCAGTACTTC
TRBV10-3	few	TRBJ2-7	.	CAIQREISYEQYF	TGTGCCATCCAACGTGAAATCTCCTACGAGCAGTACTTC
TRBV5-5	.	TRBJ1-1	.	CASSLVASEAFF	TGTGCCAGCAGCTTAGTGGCTTCTGAAGCTTTCTTT
TRBV7-9	few	TRBJ2-7	TRBD1	CASSLVEGASYEQYF	TGTGCCAGCAGCTTAGTAGAGGGGGCCTCCTACGAGCAGTACTTC
TRBV7-2	.	TRBJ2-2	TRBD1	CASGQGSGELFF	TGTGCCAGCGGACAGGGGTCCGGGGAGCTGTTTTTT